A single sample gave rise to the 5 T cell receptor beta chains below, sequenced in a study of blood T cell repertoires in COVID-19. The assay was immunoSEQ multiplex PCR, and TCRdb's table has in-frame clones only and misses some. Of roughly 93,000 clones in the sample, over 75% were seen once. Sample: peripheral blood. The source is a woman at least 80 years old with acute or convalescent COVID-19.

The chain carries TRBV5-1 and TRBJ2-3; D perhaps matches TRBD2 (6 bases). Trimming removed 4 bases at V and 6 bases at J, with 12 bases between. The germline CDR1 and CDR2 sequences are SGHRS and YFSETQ. The CDR3 has 13 amino acids. For the CDR3, the DNA is TGCGCCAGCAGCCCGACTAGAGCGGATACGCAGTATTTT. Residues: CASSPTRADTQYF.

The V call is TRBV18, the J call TRBJ2-5, with 7 bases aligning to TRBD1. V was pared by 6 bases and J by 5 bases, with 6 bases of the junction left unmatched. CDR3 size: 13 residues. Germline V gene lookup returns CDR1 KGHSH and CDR2 LQKENI. The CDR3 DNA follows: TGTGCCAGCTCCGACAGGGCCGGGGAGACCCAGTACTTC. It yields the protein CASSDRAGETQYF.

This clone was observed a few times. The V call is TRBV19, the J call TRBJ2-3, with D possibly TRBD1 on 5 matching bases. Per the germline V gene, CDR1 is LNHDA and CDR2 is SQIVND (reference sequence). V lost 2 bases, J lost 6 bases, and 9 bases lay in between. The CDR3 sequence is 13 residues long. The CDR3 DNA follows: TGTGCCAGTAGTATAAAGGGGTCGGATACGCAGTATTTT. Translation: CASSIKGSDTQYF.

The sample holds one count of this clone. This sequence joins TRBV2 and TRBJ1-1; TRBD1 aligns across 7 bases. The V gene end was trimmed by 6 bases and the J gene end by 1 base; junction bases not matched to a gene: 8. From germline, CDR1 is SNHLY and CDR2 FYNNEI. The CDR3 length is 15 residues. Written as DNA, the CDR3 is TGTGCCAGCAGCCGAGACAGGGCAGGGAACACTGAAGCTTTCTTT. Its translation: CASSRDRAGNTEAFF.

The V gene is TRBV27, the J gene TRBJ1-4, with TRBD1 identical over 9 bases. There are 14 residues in the CDR3. The V segment lost 3 bases and the J segment 10 bases; nucleotides outside the gene matches: 6. Germline V CDR1 and CDR2: MNHEY, SMNVEV (reference sequence). The CDR3 DNA is TGTGCCAGCAGTTTTGGGGACAGGGTAGGAAAACTGTTTTTT. Its protein product is CASSFGDRVGKLFF. Full variable domain (remainder filled in from reference TRBV27 and TRBJ1-4): EAQVTQNPRYLITVTGKKLTVTCSQNMNHEYMSWYRQDPGLGLRQIYYSMNVEVTDKGDVPEGYKVSRKEKRNFPLILESPSPNQTSLYFCASSFGDRVGKLFFGSGTQLSVL.